What follows describes a single TCR beta chain. The antigen remains undetermined. These data come from a study of response to subunit inactivated influenza vaccine. Study results and caveats: Only a handful of new T cells, the authors suggested, are recruited with each seasonal influenza vaccination.

Using its own MiXCR run on the RT-PCR reads, TCRdb lists one record per CDR3 protein. This table has a few hundred thousand distinct CDR3 sequences, roughly 20% appearing once. The CDR3 runs to 15 residues. Germline trimming cut 4 bases from V and 4 bases from J; bases unmatched to any gene: 7. The chain uses TRBV12-3 or TRBV12-4 and TRBJ1-2; 9 bases fit TRBD1. This receptor was taken from a man between 50 and 70 years old who received an inactivated influenza vaccine. Sequencing was performed on PBMCs from blood, taken around 22 months after vaccination. Here the CDR3 DNA reads TGTGCCAGCAGTTCCCAGGGGACAGGGAGCTATGGCTACACCTTC. This translates into CASSSQGTGSYGYTF.